This entry concerns a single TCR beta chain. No antigen is known for it. This entry is derived from a study of early stage breast cancer tumors. At the level of the study: Of 15 to 20 invasive breast tumors, more than ten were hormone receptor-positive, HER2-negative.

General observations from the study: Tumors had approximately 2.5-fold higher T cell density than normal breast. In most of the 16 patients, blood comparison separated tumor from normal breast.

V was shortened by 0 bases and J by 2 bases, with 8 bases between the two germline ends. The CDR3 loop spans 14 amino acids. Germline V gene lookup returns CDR1 SGHNT and CDR2 YYREEE (reference sequence). Each sample had two DNA replicates, approximately 0.5 ug blood or roughly 1.4 ug tissue. The method was immunoSEQ multiplex PCR; TCRdb's version includes in-frame clones alone and lacks a portion of them. This table holds approximately 48,000 clones, around 90% found once. Sequences were obtained from blood. This clonotype was obtained from a person aged 70 to 85 with breast cancer. The V gene is TRBV5-4, the J gene TRBJ2-5; D not certain. The CDR3 DNA reads TGTGCCAGCAGCTTGGCAGGTTTTCAAGAGACCCAGTACTTC. Amino acid sequence: CASSLAGFQETQYF.